A single sample gave rise to the 32 T cell receptor beta chains below, sequenced in a study of a mutant IDH1 vaccine in newly diagnosed glioma. Time point specified: week 11, during vaccination. Vaccination used 300 ug of mutant IDH1 20-mer peptide per dose, with topical imiquimod. The protocol was immunoSEQ multiplex PCR, while the TCRdb copy is restricted to in-frame clones and leaves out a portion. Counted here are about 64,000 clones, approximately 84% occurring once; the ten biggest clones make up about 8.2%. These TCRs are of unknown antigen specificity. The specimen was PBMCs, collected from a glioma patient whose treatment included an IDH1 peptide vaccine. These TCRs come from a woman aged 50 to 60 with glioma.

This chain joins TRBV7-9 and TRBJ2-5, with D unclear. CDR1 and CDR2 from the germline V gene are SEHNR and FQNEAQ (reference sequence). The CDR3 covers 14 residues. Trimming stripped 0 bases from V and 4 bases from J, with 9 bases between. The CDR3 DNA reads as TGTGCCAGCAGCTTAGCCTCTGCCACAGAGACCCAGTACTTC. It encodes CASSLASATETQYF.

V is TRBV28 and J is TRBJ2-7, with 8 bases identical to TRBD2. This CDR3 is 18 amino acids long. With V trimmed by 3 bases and J by 3 bases, 16 bases remained unmatched. Germline V gives CDR1 MDHEN, CDR2 SYDVKM. The CDR3: CASSFILMRRGADYEQYF. CDR3 nucleotide sequence: TGTGCCAGCAGTTTCATTCTGATGCGGCGGGGGGCCGACTACGAGCAGTACTTC.

This chain joins TRBV11-1 and TRBJ1-2, with 7 bases aligning to TRBD1. Trimming removed 5 bases from V and 0 bases from J; junction bases left unmatched: 9. The CDR3 is 16 residues long. Germline V gives CDR1 SGHAT, CDR2 FQDESV (reference sequence). As DNA, the CDR3 is TGTGCCAGCAGCGCTGGTGGACAGGACCCTAACTATGGCTACACCTTC. It codes for CASSAGGQDPNYGYTF.

The rearrangement joins TRBV9 to TRBJ2-3; tentative D call: TRBD1 (6 bases). The CDR3 is made up of 16 amino acids. V was cut by 3 bases and J by 1 base, with 15 bases left in between. From germline, CDR1 is SGDLS and CDR2 YYNGEE. The CDR3 region is CASSGTRGGGTDTQYF. The CDR3 nucleotides are TGTGCCAGCAGCGGTACGAGAGGGGGAGGCACAGATACGCAGTATTTT.

The chain is built from TRBV19 and TRBJ1-5; D may be TRBD1 (5 bases). The V gene lost 3 bases and the J gene lost 3 bases, with 15 bases spanning the gap. This CDR3 region has 16 residues. Germline V gene sequence: CDR1 LNHDA, CDR2 SQIVND (reference sequence). This chain's CDR3 is CASSIDSTISNQPQHF. CDR3 nucleotides: TGTGCCAGTAGTATTGACAGTACCATCTCCAATCAGCCCCAGCATTTT.

The chain has TRBV9 and TRBJ2-3; 7 bases are shared with TRBD2. The germline gives CDR1 SGDLS, CDR2 YYNGEE. CDR3 length: 15 residues. The trim removed 0 bases at V and 2 bases at J, leaving 3 bases unmatched. The CDR3 region is CASSVGAGYTDTQYF. For the CDR3, the DNA is TGTGCCAGCAGCGTAGGAGCGGGATACACAGATACGCAGTATTTT.

The rearrangement links TRBV30 to TRBJ2-2, with TRBD1 as a possible D gene (6 bases). V lost 0 bases, J lost 6 bases, and 14 bases lay in between. CDR1 GTSNPN and CDR2 SVGIG come from the germline V gene (reference sequence). The CDR3 sequence is 15 residues long. The CDR3 DNA follows: TGTGCCTGGAGTGTACAGGGAGAGGATTCCGGGGAGCTGTTTTTT. It specifies CAWSVQGEDSGELFF.

The sample holds a few counts of this clone. V gene TRBV7-3 combines with J gene TRBJ1-1; the match to TRBD1 covers 7 bases. The CDR3 has 15 amino acids. The germline CDR1 and CDR2 sequences are SGHTA and FQGTGA. Losses at the gene ends were 6 bases for V and 1 base for J; bases not matched to a gene: 8. CDR3 sequence reads: CASRRDRAENTEAFF. Written as DNA, the CDR3 is TGTGCCAGCAGGCGAGACAGGGCCGAGAACACTGAAGCTTTCTTT.

V and J are TRBV15 and TRBJ1-3; D is unresolved. The CDR3 is 15 residues long. V was pared by 2 bases and J by 1 base, with 9 bases between. CDR1 and CDR2 from the germline V gene are LNHNV and YYDKDF (reference sequence). The CDR3 reads CATSRQLTSGNTIYF. CDR3 sequence (DNA): TGTGCCACCAGCAGACAGCTAACGTCTGGAAACACCATATATTTT.

The CDR3 sequence is CASSFNWGIASSGANVLTF. CDR3 nucleotide sequence: TGCGCCAGCAGCTTTAATTGGGGAATTGCGAGCTCTGGGGCCAACGTCCTGACTTTC. The rearrangement links TRBV5-1 to TRBJ2-6; no firm D call. V lost 2 bases and J lost 0, with 18 bases in between. The CDR3 spans 19 residues. Per the germline V gene, CDR1 is SGHRS and CDR2 is YFSETQ.

The CDR3 loop reads CASSQSTEGTEAFF. CDR3 nucleotides: TGTGCCAGCAGCCAATCGACGGAAGGAACTGAAGCTTTCTTT. The V call is TRBV16, the J call TRBJ1-1; D is unresolved. CDR3 length: 14 residues. V dropped 0 bases and J dropped 5 bases, with 10 bases sitting between them. Germline V gene data show CDR1 as KGHSY and CDR2 as FQNENV.

This chain connects TRBV7-9 to TRBJ1-3; D remains unclear. The germline V gene encodes CDR1 SEHNR and CDR2 FQNEAQ (reference sequence). CDR3 length: 15 residues. V gave up 5 bases and J gave up 2 bases, with 13 bases separating them. CDR3 DNA sequence: TGTGCCAGCAGCGGAGACCGTAAACCTGGAAACACCATATATTTT. This translates into CASSGDRKPGNTIYF.

The chain couples TRBV25-1 to TRBJ2-2, with D perhaps TRBD1 (6 bases). From germline, CDR1 is MGHDK and CDR2 SYGVNS. This CDR3 has 15 residues. With 6 bases removed from V and 0 bases from J, the gap between germline ends came to 11 bases. CDR3 region: CASRRGQTNTGELFF. CDR3 DNA sequence: TGTGCCAGCAGACGCGGACAGACGAACACCGGGGAGCTGTTTTTT.

The chain uses TRBV30 and TRBJ2-3; 11 positions match TRBD2. J gave up 2 bases and V 0 bases, and 4 bases lay outside the gene matches. This CDR3 has 16 amino acids. Looked up from germline, CDR1 is GTSNPN and CDR2 is SVGIG (reference sequence). DNA for the CDR3: TGTGCCTGGAGTGTACTAGCGGGGGTTTACACAGATACGCAGTATTTT. Translating it yields CAWSVLAGVYTDTQYF.

V and J are TRBV14 and TRBJ2-7; weak D call: TRBD1 (6 bases). CDR3 size: 15 residues. V gave up 0 bases and J gave up 9 bases, with 18 bases separating them. Germline CDR1 SGHDN, CDR2 FVKESK. The chain's CDR3 is CASSQEMGRGIWQYF. The CDR3 coding sequence is TGTGCCAGCAGCCAAGAAATGGGCAGGGGAATTTGGCAGTACTTC.

J is TRBJ2-7 and V is TRBV4-1, with TRBD1 matching 7 bases. The CDR3 covers 16 residues. With V trimmed by 4 bases and J by 6 bases, 15 bases remained unmatched. The germline CDR1 and CDR2 sequences are MGHRA and YSYEKL. In DNA form, the CDR3 reads TGCGCCAGCAGCCCCGAGACGTGGACAGGCGGTAGCGAGCAGTACTTC. This translates into CASSPETWTGGSEQYF.

This chain connects TRBV2 to TRBJ2-4, with 8 bases matching TRBD1. Germline V gene data show CDR1 as SNHLY and CDR2 as FYNNEI. There are 14 residues in the CDR3. Trimming at V came to 3 bases and at J to 14 bases, leaving 12 bases not matched to a gene. CDR3 in amino acids: CASSEYRGTSPEYF. Written as DNA, the CDR3 is TGTGCCAGCAGTGAGTACAGGGGGACATCGCCCGAGTACTTC.

V is TRBV9 and J is TRBJ2-1, with 7 bases identical to TRBD2. Germline CDR1 reads SGDLS; CDR2 reads YYNGEE. The CDR3 contains 13 residues. V shed 2 bases and J 9 bases; nucleotides not matched to a gene: 5. The CDR3 nucleotides are TGTGCCAGCAGCGTTGGACTAGACAGTGAGCAGTTCTTC. Residues: CASSVGLDSEQFF.

V usage is TRBV10-3 and J usage is TRBJ2-7; no definite D call. This CDR3 contains 12 residues. Germline values: CDR1 ENHRY, CDR2 SYGVKD. V lost 9 bases and J lost 3, with 12 bases in between. This CDR3 is CAISGSDYEQYF. Here the CDR3 DNA reads TGTGCCATATCAGGCTCTGACTACGAGCAGTACTTC.

As regards this clone: The junction and the germline gene differ at one end; a read error may be behind it. V and J are TRBV5-8 and TRBJ2-7, with D perhaps assigned TRBD1 or TRBD2 (5 bases each). CDR3 size: 13 residues. Germline CDR1 is SGHTS and CDR2 is YDEGEE. The CDR3: CASRLGWDHEQYF. Here the CDR3 DNA reads TGTGCCAGCAGGTTGGGTTGGGACCACGAGCAGTACTTC.

V and J are TRBV10-3 and TRBJ1-2; the D is unclear. Germline lookup yields CDR1 ENHRY and CDR2 SYGVKD. V was pared by 7 bases and J by 2 bases, with 11 bases between. The CDR3 is 13 residues long. The CDR3: CAINPEINYGYTF. The CDR3 DNA is TGTGCCATCAACCCCGAGATCAACTATGGCTACACCTTC.

This sequence joins TRBV5-1 and TRBJ1-2, with D maybe TRBD1 (5 bases). Germline V gene lookup returns CDR1 SGHRS and CDR2 YFSETQ. This CDR3 comprises 13 residues. Between the trimmed V and J ends, which lost 4 bases and 5 bases, there was a span of 12 bases. The CDR3 spells CASSPGRDYGYTF. The CDR3 nucleotides read TGCGCCAGCAGCCCGGGCAGGGATTATGGCTACACCTTC. The variable domain in full, with the rest retrieved from reference TRBV5-1 and TRBJ1-2, is KAGVTQTPRYLIKTRGQQVTLSCSPISGHRSVSWYQQTPGQGLQFLFEYFSETQRNKGNFPGRFSGRQFSNSRSEMNVSTLELGDSALYLCASSPGRDYGYTFGSGTRLTVV.

This clone was seen a handful of times. The CDR3 sequence: CASSSPSGQGFREQFF. CDR3 bases: TGTGCCAGCAGTTCACCGTCCGGACAGGGGTTTAGAGAGCAGTTCTTC. The rearrangement links TRBV28 to TRBJ2-1, with 9 bases that match TRBD1. Germline V gene lookup returns CDR1 MDHEN and CDR2 SYDVKM. This CDR3 is 16 amino acids long. V shed 4 bases and J 10 bases; nucleotides not matched to a gene: 14.

This clone was observed a few times. The V and J genes are TRBV19 and TRBJ1-5; D unresolved. V was trimmed by 7 bases and J by 1 base, leaving 11 bases between them. CDR3 size: 14 residues. Germline CDR1 is LNHDA and CDR2 is SQIVND (reference sequence). CDR3 DNA: TGTGCCAGTACCGATCCGATCAGCAATCAGCCCCAGCATTTT. Translated: CASTDPISNQPQHF.

V usage is TRBV5-6 and J usage is TRBJ1-2, with D possibly TRBD1 on 5 matching bases. Germline V gene lookup returns CDR1 SGHDT and CDR2 YYEEEE. Trimming left V 2 bases short and J 3 bases short, with 20 bases between. CDR3 length: 17 amino acids. CDR3 protein: CASSFRSGGRKDYGYTF. Here the CDR3 DNA reads TGTGCCAGCAGCTTCCGAAGCGGGGGGAGAAAAGACTATGGCTACACCTTC.

This chain joins TRBV7-2 and TRBJ2-7; no clear D. Per the germline V gene, CDR1 is SGHTA and CDR2 is FQGNSA. The CDR3 has 14 amino acids. V lost 5 bases and J 2 bases, leaving 13 bases between the germline ends. CDR3 sequence reads: CASSQLPLAYEQYF. In DNA form, the CDR3 reads TGTGCCAGCAGCCAGCTCCCCCTAGCCTACGAGCAGTACTTC.

Written as DNA, the CDR3 is TGCGCCAGCAGACAAGCGGGCTCTGGAAACACCATATATTTT. Amino acid sequence: CASRQAGSGNTIYF. The V gene is TRBV5-1, the J gene TRBJ1-3; D is unclear. CDR1 and CDR2 from the germline V gene are SGHRS and YFSETQ. The V and J ends lost 5 bases and 0 bases respectively, with 9 bases between them. This CDR3 region has 14 residues. Complete variable domain (other parts from reference TRBV5-1 and TRBJ1-3): KAGVTQTPRYLIKTRGQQVTLSCSPISGHRSVSWYQQTPGQGLQFLFEYFSETQRNKGNFPGRFSGRQFSNSRSEMNVSTLELGDSALYLCASRQAGSGNTIYFGEGSWLTVV.

The gene calls are TRBV6-5 and TRBJ2-2; unclear D gene. This CDR3 comprises 15 residues. The germline V gene has CDR1 MNHEY and CDR2 SVGAGI. V was pared by 3 bases and J by 0 bases, with 8 bases between. CDR3 residues: CASSYEATNTGELFF. The CDR3 DNA is TGTGCCAGCAGTTATGAGGCAACGAACACCGGGGAGCTGTTTTTT.

This clone has only one observation. The chain joins TRBV4-3 to TRBJ1-2; 7 bases map to TRBD1. V dropped 3 bases and J dropped 8; count of bases not matched to a gene: 12. Germline CDR1 is LGHNA and CDR2 is YSLEER. The CDR3 length is 15 residues. In nucleotides, the CDR3 is TGCGCCAGCAGCCATCTGGCCCAGGGGGAAGTGGGCTACACCTTC. This translates into CASSHLAQGEVGYTF.

This clone appeared a single time. The chain carries TRBV7-6 and TRBJ1-3; 7 bases agree with TRBD1. The CDR3 extends over 15 amino acids. V shed 5 bases and J 0 bases; nucleotides not matched to a gene: 4. Germline V CDR1 and CDR2: SGHVS, FNYEAQ. CDR3 protein: CASSTWDSSGNTIYF. CDR3 sequence (DNA): TGTGCCAGCAGCACGTGGGACAGCTCTGGAAACACCATATATTTT.

The chain has TRBV7-2 and TRBJ2-7; TRBD1 aligns across 11 bases. The CDR3 consists of 15 residues. Germline CDR1 reads SGHTA; CDR2 reads FQGNSA. J gave up 2 bases and V 5 bases, and 5 bases lay outside the gene matches. Written as DNA, the CDR3 is TGTGCCAGCAGCCTGGGACAGGGGGGACCCTACGAGCAGTACTTC. Its protein is CASSLGQGGPYEQYF.

V and J are TRBV5-6 and TRBJ2-2; 8 bases fit TRBD2. Per germline, CDR1 SGHDT and CDR2 YYEEEE. V gave up 5 bases and J gave up 5 bases; unmatched junction bases: 2. This CDR3 is built from 13 residues. CDR3: CASSIAGTGELFF. CDR3 coding DNA: TGTGCCAGCAGTATAGCGGGGACCGGGGAGCTGTTTTTT. Based on the CDR3 plus reference TRBV5-6 and TRBJ2-2, the full variable domain is DAGVTQSPTHLIKTRGQQVTLRCSPKSGHDTVSWYQQALGQGPQFIFQYYEEEERQRGNFPDRFSGHQFPNYSSELNVNALLLGDSALYLCASSIAGTGELFFGEGSRLTVL.